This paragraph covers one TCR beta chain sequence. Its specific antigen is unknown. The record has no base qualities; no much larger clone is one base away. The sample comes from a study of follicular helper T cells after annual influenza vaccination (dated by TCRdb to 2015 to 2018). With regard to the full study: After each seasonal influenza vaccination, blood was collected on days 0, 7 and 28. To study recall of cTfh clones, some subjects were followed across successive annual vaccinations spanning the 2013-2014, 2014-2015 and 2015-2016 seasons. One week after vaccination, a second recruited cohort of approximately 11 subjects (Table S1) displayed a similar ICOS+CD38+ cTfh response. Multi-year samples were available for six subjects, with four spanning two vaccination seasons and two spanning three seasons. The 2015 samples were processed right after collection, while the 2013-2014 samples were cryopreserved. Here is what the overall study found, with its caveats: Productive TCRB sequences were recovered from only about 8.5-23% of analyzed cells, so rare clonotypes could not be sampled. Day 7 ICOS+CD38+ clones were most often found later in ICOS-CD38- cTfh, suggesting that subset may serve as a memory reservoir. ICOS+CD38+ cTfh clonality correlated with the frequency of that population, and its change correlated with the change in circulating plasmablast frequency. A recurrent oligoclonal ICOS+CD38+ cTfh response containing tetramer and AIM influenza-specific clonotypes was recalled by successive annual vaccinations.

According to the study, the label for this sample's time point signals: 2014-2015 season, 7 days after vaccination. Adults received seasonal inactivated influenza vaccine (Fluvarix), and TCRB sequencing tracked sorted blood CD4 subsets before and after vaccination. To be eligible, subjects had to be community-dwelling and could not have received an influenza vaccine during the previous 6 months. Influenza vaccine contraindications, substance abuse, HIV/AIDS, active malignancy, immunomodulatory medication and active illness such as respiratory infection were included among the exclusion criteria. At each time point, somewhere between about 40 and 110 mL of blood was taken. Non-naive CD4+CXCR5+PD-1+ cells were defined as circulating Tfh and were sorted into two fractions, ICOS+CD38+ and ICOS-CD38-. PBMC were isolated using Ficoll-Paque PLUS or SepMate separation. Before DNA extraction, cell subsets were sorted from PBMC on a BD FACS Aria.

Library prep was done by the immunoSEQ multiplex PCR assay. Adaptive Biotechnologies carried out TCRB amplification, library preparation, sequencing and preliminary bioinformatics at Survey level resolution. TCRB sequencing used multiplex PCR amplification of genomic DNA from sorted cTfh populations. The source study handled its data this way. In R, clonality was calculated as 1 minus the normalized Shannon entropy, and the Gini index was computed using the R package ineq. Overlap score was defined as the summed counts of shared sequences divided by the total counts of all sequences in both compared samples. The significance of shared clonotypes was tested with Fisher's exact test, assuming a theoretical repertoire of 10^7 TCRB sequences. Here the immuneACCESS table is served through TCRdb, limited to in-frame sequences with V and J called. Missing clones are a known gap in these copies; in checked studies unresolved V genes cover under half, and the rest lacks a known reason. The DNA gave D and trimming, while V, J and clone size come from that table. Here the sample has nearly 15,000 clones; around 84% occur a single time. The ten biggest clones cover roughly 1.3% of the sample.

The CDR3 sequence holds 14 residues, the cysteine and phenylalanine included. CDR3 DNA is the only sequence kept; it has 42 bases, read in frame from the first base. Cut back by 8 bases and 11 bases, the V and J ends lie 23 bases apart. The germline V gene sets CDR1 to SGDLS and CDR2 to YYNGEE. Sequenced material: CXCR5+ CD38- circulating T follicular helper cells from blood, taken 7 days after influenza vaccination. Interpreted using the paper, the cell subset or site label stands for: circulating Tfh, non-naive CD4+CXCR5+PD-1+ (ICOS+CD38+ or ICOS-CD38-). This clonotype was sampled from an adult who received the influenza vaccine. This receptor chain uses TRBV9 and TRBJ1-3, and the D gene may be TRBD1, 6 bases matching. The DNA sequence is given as TGTGCCAGTAGTAGACAGGTTCTTGGGAGCGCCATATATTTT. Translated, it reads CASSRQVLGSAIYF.